A selection of T cell receptor beta chains follows, all from one sample in a study of shared clonotypes between healthy human individuals. The table came from immunoSEQ multiplex PCR; TCRdb's copy has only in-frame clones and leaves some out. This sample carries roughly 770,000 clones, 95% to 97% of them seen once, and the ten largest clones take around 0.25%. The specimen was naive CD8+ T cells sorted from blood. The receptors here all came from a man aged 25-45 years in good health. Both conserved end residues are part of each CDR3. D genes are given only for firm matches. Clone sizes are given selectively: once, few, many, or a class where the clone is expanded.

J,size,D,V,DNA,CDR3
TRBJ2-6,.,.,TRBV29-1,TGCAGCGTTGAAACCCGGGGCGACGGGGCCAACGTCCTGACTTTC,CSVETRGDGANVLTF
TRBJ2-7,.,.,TRBV28,TGTGCCAGCAGTTTAAGGGGTCAGCAGGGGACCTACGAGCAGTACTTC,CASSLRGQQGTYEQYF
TRBJ2-7,.,TRBD1,TRBV7-2,TGTGCCAGCAGCCCCGGGACAGGGTCCTACGAGCAGTACTTC,CASSPGTGSYEQYF
TRBJ2-7,.,.,TRBV5-4,TGTGCCAGCAGCTTGCCCGGGAAACCCTCCTACGAGCAGTACTTC,CASSLPGKPSYEQYF
TRBJ1-1,once,.,TRBV6-1,TGTGCCAGCAGAGGACGGGCTAATGTGGAAGCTTTCTTT,CASRGRANVEAFF
TRBJ2-3,.,.,TRBV4-3,TGCGCCAGCAGCCAAGGGTTTCTAGAAGCAGATACGCAGTATTTT,CASSQGFLEADTQYF
TRBJ2-7,.,.,TRBV4-1,TGCGCCAGCAGCCAAGATCAGGGTCCCGAGCAGTACTTC,CASSQDQGPEQYF
TRBJ2-7,.,TRBD1,TRBV7-8,TGTGCCAGCAGCCTATGGACAGGGGGCTTCGACGAGCAGTACTTC,CASSLWTGGFDEQYF
TRBJ2-7,.,.,TRBV30,TGTGCCTGGAGTGTAGCAGGGGCGAGCGAGCAGTACTTC,CAWSVAGASEQYF
TRBJ2-1,.,.,TRBV30,TGTGCCTCCCGGGTCAAAGGTCCGGTAAATGAGCAGTTCTTC,CASRVKGPVNEQFF
TRBJ2-3,.,TRBD2,TRBV30,TGTGCCTGGAGTGTCGGAGCGGGAGGGGGAGATACGCAGTATTTT,CAWSVGAGGGDTQYF
TRBJ1-2,.,.,TRBV10-2,TGCGCCACAATCGGACAAGACTATGGCTACACCTTC,CATIGQDYGYTF
TRBJ1-3,.,.,TRBV4-1,TGCGCCAGCAGCCAAGCCTCACAGGGCTTAGGAAACACCATATATTTT,CASSQASQGLGNTIYF
TRBJ2-3,.,.,TRBV9,TGTGCCAGCAGCGTAGGGCACGGAACCTATACAGATACGCAGTATTTT,CASSVGHGTYTDTQYF